What follows describes a single T cell receptor (beta chain). The antigen remains unidentified. Germline V CDR1 and CDR2: SGHRS, YFSETQ. The CDR3 totals 14 residues. V was clipped by 0 bases and J by 6 bases, with 10 bases between them. Findings and limits, study-wide: Tumor memory CD4+ T cell TCR gene usage was found to cluster with blood and lymph node memory CD4+ cells and with lymph node naive CD4+ cells. The larger-cohort validation was restricted to a single TCR beta V-J rearrangement rather than whole repertoires.

Semi-nested PCR with Nested Universal Primer A followed constant-region reverse priming of full-length variable regions. MiXCR, applied by TCRdb to the 5' RACE reads, yields one record per CDR3 protein. The repertoire holds about 40,000 distinct CDR3 sequences, with approximately 20% as singletons. Naive CD4+ T cells were purified with Tregs depleted by CD25. The sequencing input was naive CD4+ T cells sorted from a lymph node. Regarding subset: naive CD4+ T cells, CD4+CD45RA+CD25-. V is TRBV5-1 and J is TRBJ1-5; D might be TRBD1 (5 bases). The TCR originated in a female donor with breast cancer. CDR3 DNA: TGCGCCAGCAGCTTGGGGGGGTACGGTCAGCCCCAGCATTTT. Residues: CASSLGGYGQPQHF.